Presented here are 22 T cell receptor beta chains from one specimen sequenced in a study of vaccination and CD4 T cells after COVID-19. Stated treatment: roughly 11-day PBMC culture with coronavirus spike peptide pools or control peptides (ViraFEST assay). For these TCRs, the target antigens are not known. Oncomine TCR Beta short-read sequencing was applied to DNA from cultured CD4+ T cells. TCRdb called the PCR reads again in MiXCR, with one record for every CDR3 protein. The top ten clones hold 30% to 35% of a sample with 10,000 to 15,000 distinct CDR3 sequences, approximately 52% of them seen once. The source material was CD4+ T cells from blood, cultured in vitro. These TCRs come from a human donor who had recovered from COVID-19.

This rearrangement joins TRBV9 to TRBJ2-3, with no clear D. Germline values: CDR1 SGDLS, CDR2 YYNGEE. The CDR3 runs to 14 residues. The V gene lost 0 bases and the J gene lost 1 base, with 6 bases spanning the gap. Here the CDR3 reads CASSVGGRTDTQYF. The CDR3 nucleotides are TGTGCCAGCAGCGTAGGCGGCCGCACAGATACGCAGTATTTT.

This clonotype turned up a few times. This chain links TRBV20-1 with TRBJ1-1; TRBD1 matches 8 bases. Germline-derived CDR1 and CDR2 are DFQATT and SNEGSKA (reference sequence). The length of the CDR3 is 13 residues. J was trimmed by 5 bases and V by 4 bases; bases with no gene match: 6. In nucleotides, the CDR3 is TGCAGTGCTATACGACAGGGGAGGACTGAAGCTTTCTTT. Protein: CSAIRQGRTEAFF.

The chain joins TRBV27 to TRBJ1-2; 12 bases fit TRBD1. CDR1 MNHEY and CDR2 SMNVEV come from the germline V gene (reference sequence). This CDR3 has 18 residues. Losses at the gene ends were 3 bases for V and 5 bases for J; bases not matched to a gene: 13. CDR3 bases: TGTGCCAGCAGTTTGAGGGGGACAGGGGGCTCTCCAGGGTATGGCTACACCTTC. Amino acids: CASSLRGTGGSPGYGYTF.

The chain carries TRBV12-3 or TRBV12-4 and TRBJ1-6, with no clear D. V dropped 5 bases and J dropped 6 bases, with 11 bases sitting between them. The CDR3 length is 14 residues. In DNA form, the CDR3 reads TGTGCCAGCAGTCGGGTGGGCTCTAATTCACCCCTCCACTTT. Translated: CASSRVGSNSPLHF.

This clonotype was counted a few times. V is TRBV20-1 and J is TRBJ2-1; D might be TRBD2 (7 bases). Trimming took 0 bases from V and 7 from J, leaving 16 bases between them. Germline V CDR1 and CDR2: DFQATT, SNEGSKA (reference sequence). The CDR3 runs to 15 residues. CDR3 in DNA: TGCAGTGCTAGAGATCCGGGGGGCAACCTGAATGAGCAGTTCTTC. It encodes CSARDPGGNLNEQFF.

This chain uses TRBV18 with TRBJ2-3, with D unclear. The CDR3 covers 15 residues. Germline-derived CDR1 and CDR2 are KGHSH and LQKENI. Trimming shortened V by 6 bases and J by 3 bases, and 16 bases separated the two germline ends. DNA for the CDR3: TGTGCCAGCTCGCTGGCGCGCGCCTCAACAGATACGCAGTATTTT. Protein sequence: CASSLARASTDTQYF.

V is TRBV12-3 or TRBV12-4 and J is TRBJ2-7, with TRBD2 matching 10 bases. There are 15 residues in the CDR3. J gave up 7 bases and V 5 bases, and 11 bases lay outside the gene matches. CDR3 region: CASSPKASGGREQYF. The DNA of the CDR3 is TGTGCCAGCAGTCCCAAGGCTAGCGGGGGAAGAGAGCAGTACTTC.

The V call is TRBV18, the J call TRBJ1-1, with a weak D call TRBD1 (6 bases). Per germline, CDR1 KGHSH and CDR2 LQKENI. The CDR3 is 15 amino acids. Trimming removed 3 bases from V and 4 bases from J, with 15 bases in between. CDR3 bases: TGTGCCAGCTCACCCCTACACAGGGCTGGCACTGAAGCTTTCTTT. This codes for CASSPLHRAGTEAFF.

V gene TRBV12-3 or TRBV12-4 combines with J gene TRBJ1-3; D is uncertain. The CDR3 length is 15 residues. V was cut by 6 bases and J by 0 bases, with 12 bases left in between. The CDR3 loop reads CASSRRSPSGNTIYF. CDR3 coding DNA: TGTGCCAGCAGCAGACGCAGCCCCTCTGGAAACACCATATATTTT.

The CDR3 protein is CSAQTSGGSDTQYF. CDR3 DNA sequence: TGCAGTGCCCAGACTAGCGGGGGTTCAGATACGCAGTATTTT. The V call is TRBV20-1, the J call TRBJ2-3, with TRBD2 identical over 12 bases. The CDR3 is 14 amino acids. Looked up from germline, CDR1 is DFQATT and CDR2 is SNEGSKA (reference sequence). The V gene end was trimmed by 6 bases and the J gene end by 4 bases; junction bases not matched to a gene: 5.

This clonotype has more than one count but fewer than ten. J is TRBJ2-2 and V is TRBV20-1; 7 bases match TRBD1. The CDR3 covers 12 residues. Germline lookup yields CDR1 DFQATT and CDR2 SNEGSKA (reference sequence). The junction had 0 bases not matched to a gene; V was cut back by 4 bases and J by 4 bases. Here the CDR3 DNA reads TGCAGTGCTACAGGGGGCACCGGGGAGCTGTTTTTT. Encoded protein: CSATGGTGELFF.

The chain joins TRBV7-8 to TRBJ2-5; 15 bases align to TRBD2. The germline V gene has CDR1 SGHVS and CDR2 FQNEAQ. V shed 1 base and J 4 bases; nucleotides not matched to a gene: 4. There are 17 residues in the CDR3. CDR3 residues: CASSLGTSGGATETQYF. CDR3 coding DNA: TGTGCCAGCAGCTTAGGGACTAGCGGGGGGGCCACAGAGACCCAGTACTTC. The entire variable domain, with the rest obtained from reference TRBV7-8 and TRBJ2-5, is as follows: GAGVSQSPRYKVAKRGQDVALRCDPISGHVSLFWYQQALGQGPEFLTYFQNEAQLDKSGLPSDRFFAERPEGSVSTLKIQRTQQEDSAVYLCASSLGTSGGATETQYFGPGTRLLVL.

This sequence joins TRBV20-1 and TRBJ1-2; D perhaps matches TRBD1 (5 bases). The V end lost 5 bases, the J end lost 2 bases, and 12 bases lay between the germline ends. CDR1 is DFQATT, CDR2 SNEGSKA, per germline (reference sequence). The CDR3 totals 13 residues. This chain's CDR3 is CSAGAPKNYGYTF. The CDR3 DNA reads TGCAGTGCTGGGGCCCCGAAAAACTATGGCTACACCTTC.

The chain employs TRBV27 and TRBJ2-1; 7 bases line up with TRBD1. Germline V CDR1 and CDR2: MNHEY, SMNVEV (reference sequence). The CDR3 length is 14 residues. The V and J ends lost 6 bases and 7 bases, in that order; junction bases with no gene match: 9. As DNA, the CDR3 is TGTGCCAGCAGCTCCGGGACAGTTCGAAATGAGCAGTTCTTC. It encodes CASSSGTVRNEQFF.

The CDR3: CASSIARTGFEKLFF. DNA for the CDR3: TGTGCCAGTAGTATCGCCCGGACAGGTTTTGAAAAACTGTTTTTT. The chain employs TRBV19 and TRBJ1-4, with 7 positions matching TRBD1. CDR1 is LNHDA and CDR2 is SQIVND in the germline V gene (reference sequence). The CDR3 spans 15 residues. Trimming removed 3 bases from V and 7 bases from J; junction bases left unmatched: 8.

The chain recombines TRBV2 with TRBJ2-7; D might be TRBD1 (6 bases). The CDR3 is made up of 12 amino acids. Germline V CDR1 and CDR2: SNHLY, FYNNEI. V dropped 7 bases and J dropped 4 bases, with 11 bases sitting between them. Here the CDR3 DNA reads TGTGCCAGCACTACCCAGGGGTACGAGCAGTACTTC. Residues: CASTTQGYEQYF.

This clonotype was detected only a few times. Here the CDR3 DNA reads TGTGCCAGTAGCCCACCCCCAGGTCGAGGTCAGCCCCAGCATTTT. Translated: CASSPPPGRGQPQHF. The chain carries TRBV19 and TRBJ1-5; D call uncertain. The CDR3 is 15 residues long. Germline-derived CDR1 and CDR2 are LNHDA and SQIVND (reference sequence). Trimming removed 6 bases from V and 6 bases from J, with 18 bases in between. The complete variable domain, with remaining parts taken from reference TRBV19 and TRBJ1-5, reads DGGITQSPKYLFRKEGQNVTLSCEQNLNHDAMYWYRQDPGQGLRLIYYSQIVNDFQKGDIAEGYSVSREKKESFPLTVTSAQKNPTAFYLCASSPPPGRGQPQHFGDGTRLSIL.

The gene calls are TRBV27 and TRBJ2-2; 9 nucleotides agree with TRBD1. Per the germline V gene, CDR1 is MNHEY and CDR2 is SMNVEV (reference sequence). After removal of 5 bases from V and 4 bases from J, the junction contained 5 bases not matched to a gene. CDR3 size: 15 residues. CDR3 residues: CASSIGTGSTGELFF. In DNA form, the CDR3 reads TGTGCCAGCAGTATCGGGACAGGGTCCACCGGGGAGCTGTTTTTT.

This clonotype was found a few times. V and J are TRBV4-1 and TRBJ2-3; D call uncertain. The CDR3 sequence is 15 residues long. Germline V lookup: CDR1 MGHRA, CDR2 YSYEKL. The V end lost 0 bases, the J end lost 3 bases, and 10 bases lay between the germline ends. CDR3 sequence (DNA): TGCGCCAGCAGCCAAGATTCGTACAGAACAGATACGCAGTATTTT. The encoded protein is CASSQDSYRTDTQYF.

The CDR3 nucleotides read TGTGCCAGCGCCCGAGCGGGGGGTCCACTGGGCGAGCAGTACTTC. Translation: CASARAGGPLGEQYF. The chain employs TRBV6-2 or TRBV6-3 and TRBJ2-7, with 9 bases identical to TRBD2. Germline loops: CDR1 MNHEY, CDR2 SVGEGT. V gave up 8 bases and J gave up 6 bases; unmatched junction bases: 14. The CDR3 is 15 residues long.

The CDR3 DNA sequence: TGCAGCGTTGTAAGGGCAGAAAACACTGAAGCTTTCTTT. Protein: CSVVRAENTEAFF. The V call is TRBV29-1, the J call TRBJ1-1; D uncertain. The CDR3 loop spans 13 amino acids. Germline V lookup: CDR1 SQVTM, CDR2 ANQGSEA. V lost 4 bases and J 2 bases, leaving 11 bases between the germline ends.

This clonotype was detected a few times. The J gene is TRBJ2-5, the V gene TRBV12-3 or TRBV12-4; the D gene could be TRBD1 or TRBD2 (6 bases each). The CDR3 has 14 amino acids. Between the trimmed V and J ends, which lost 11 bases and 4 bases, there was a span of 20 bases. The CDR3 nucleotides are TGTGCCTCCAATCGGAAGGGGGGCGGAGAGACCCAGTACTTC. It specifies CASNRKGGGETQYF.